These 2 T cell receptor beta chains came from one sample sequenced in a study of blood T cell repertoires in COVID-19. Sequenced by immunoSEQ multiplex PCR; TCRdb stores in-frame clones only, minus some. Of approximately 140,000 clones in the sample, about 85% were seen once. Sequenced material: peripheral blood. These receptors were taken from a woman aged 40 to 50 with active or convalescent COVID-19.

This clone came up once. The chain employs TRBV6-6 and TRBJ2-1; 7 nucleotides align to TRBD1. The CDR3 contains 14 residues. J gave up 3 bases and V 6 bases, and 5 bases lay outside the gene matches. Germline values: CDR1 MNHNY, CDR2 SVGAGI (reference sequence). The CDR3 coding sequence is TGTGCCAGCAGCCCAAGACAGGGCTACAATGAGCAGTTCTTC. This sequence encodes CASSPRQGYNEQFF.

This clone appeared a single time. V is TRBV18 and J is TRBJ2-6; no definite D call. The germline gives CDR1 KGHSH, CDR2 LQKENI. Trimming cost V 1 base and J 0 bases, with 10 bases left between them. CDR3 length: 17 amino acids. The CDR3 here is CASSPLNTDSGANVLTF. In DNA, the CDR3 is TGTGCCAGCTCACCACTAAATACAGACTCTGGGGCCAACGTCCTGACTTTC.